Sequencing of this T cell receptor (beta chain) was carried out in a study of blood T cell repertoires in COVID-19. Participant-given clinical history determined each cohort assignment. Authors' data handling: For nucleated cells, counts were estimated from reference gene primer amplification. Some clones are missing from TCRdb's copy, which holds only in-frame ones; the method was immunoSEQ multiplex PCR. V, J and clone size are those of that table, while D and trimming were read from the DNA. Here the sample spans approximately 280,000 clones, approximately 78% being singletons. Germline V gives CDR1 PRHDT, CDR2 FYEKMQ (reference sequence). The CDR3 is 13 residues long. The V end was cut by 0 bases, the J end by 8 bases, with 10 bases between.

The sequenced sample was PBMCs or T cells enriched from blood (not recorded which). The V and J genes are TRBV13 and TRBJ1-2, with D maybe TRBD1 (5 bases). This TCR was sampled from a man aged 40-49 years who had been exposed to COVID-19. In DNA form, the CDR3 reads TGTGCCAGCAGCTTAGGCGGGGGTCGGGGCTACACCTTC. The encoded protein is CASSLGGGRGYTF.